This TCR beta chain was retrieved from a study of blood T cell repertoires in COVID-19. Study summary: The samples span acute and convalescent COVID-19 from the United States, Italy and Spain.

This clone was detected only once. Profiling relied on immunoSEQ multiplex PCR, and the TCRdb table lists in-frame clones only, not all of them. Among around 69,000 clones listed, roughly 79% were seen once. J lost 4 bases, V lost 5 bases, and 4 bases had no gene match. The CDR3 contains 14 residues. Germline V gene sequence: CDR1 SEHNR, CDR2 FQNEAQ (reference sequence). This receptor was identified in a woman in her 70s with acute or convalescent COVID-19. Sequencing was carried out using peripheral blood. The chain is built from TRBV7-9 and TRBJ1-5, with 8 bases matching TRBD1. The CDR3 nucleotides are TGTGCCAGCAGCCTTGACAGGGGAAATCAGCCCCAGCATTTT. Its translation: CASSLDRGNQPQHF.